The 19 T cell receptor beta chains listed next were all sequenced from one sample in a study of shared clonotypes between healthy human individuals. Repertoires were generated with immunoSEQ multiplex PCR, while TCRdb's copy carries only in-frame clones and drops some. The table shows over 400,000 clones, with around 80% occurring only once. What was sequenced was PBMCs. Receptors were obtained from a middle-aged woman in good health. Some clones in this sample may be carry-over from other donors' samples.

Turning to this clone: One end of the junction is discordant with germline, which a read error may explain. The CDR3 reads CASSLGQPYEQCF. Here the CDR3 DNA reads TGTGCCAGCAGCTTAGGGCAGCCCTACGAGCAGTGCTTC. This chain joins TRBV11-2 and TRBJ2-7; D is ambiguous. This CDR3 has 13 residues. CDR1 is SGHAT and CDR2 is FQNNGV in the germline V gene.

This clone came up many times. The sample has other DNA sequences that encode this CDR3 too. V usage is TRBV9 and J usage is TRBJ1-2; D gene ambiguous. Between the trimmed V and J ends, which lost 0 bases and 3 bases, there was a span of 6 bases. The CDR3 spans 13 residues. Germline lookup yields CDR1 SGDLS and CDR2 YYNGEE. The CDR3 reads CASSVGSYYGYTF. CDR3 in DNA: TGTGCCAGCAGCGTAGGGTCCTACTATGGCTACACCTTC.

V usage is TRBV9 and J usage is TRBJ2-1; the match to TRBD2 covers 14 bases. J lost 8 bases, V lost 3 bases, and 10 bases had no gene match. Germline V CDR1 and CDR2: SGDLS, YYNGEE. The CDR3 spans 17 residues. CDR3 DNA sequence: TGTGCCAGCAGCGGAGGGGGAGGGACTAGCGGGAGTTATGAGCAGTTCTTC. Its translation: CASSGGGGTSGSYEQFF.

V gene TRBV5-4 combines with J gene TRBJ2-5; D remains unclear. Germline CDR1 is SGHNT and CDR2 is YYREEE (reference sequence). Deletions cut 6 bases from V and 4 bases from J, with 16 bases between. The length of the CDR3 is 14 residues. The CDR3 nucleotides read TGTGCCAGCACCTCCTTAGGGCTTCGAGAGACCCAGTACTTC. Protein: CASTSLGLRETQYF.

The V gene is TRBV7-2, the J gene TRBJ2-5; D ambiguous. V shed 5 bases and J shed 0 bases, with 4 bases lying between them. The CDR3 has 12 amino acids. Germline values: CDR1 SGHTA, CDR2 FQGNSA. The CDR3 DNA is TGTGCCAGCAGCGTTCACCAAGAGACCCAGTACTTC. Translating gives CASSVHQETQYF.

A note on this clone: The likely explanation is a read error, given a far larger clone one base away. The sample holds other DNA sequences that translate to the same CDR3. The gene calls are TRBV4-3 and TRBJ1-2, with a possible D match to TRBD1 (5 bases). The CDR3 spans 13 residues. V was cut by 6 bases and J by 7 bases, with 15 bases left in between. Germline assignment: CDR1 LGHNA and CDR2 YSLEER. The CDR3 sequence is CASSPRRESGYTF. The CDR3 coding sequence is TGCGCCAGCAGTCCCCGCAGGGAGTCTGGCTACACCTTC.

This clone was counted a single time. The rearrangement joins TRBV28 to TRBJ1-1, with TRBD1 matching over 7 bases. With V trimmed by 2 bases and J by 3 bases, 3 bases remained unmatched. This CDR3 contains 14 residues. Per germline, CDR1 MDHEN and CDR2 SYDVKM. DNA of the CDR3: TGTGCCAGCAGTTTACCGACAGGGTACACTGAAGCTTTCTTT. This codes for CASSLPTGYTEAFF.

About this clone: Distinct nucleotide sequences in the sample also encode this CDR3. The CDR3 DNA is TGTGCCAGCAGCTTGAGGGGATCCAGCTCCTACGAGCAGTACTTC. Translating gives CASSLRGSSSYEQYF. This chain uses TRBV27 with TRBJ2-7; D assignment may be TRBD1 or TRBD2 (5 bases each). From germline, CDR1 is MNHEY and CDR2 SMNVEV (reference sequence). This CDR3 has 15 amino acids. V lost 6 bases to trimming and J lost 0 bases, with 15 bases between them.

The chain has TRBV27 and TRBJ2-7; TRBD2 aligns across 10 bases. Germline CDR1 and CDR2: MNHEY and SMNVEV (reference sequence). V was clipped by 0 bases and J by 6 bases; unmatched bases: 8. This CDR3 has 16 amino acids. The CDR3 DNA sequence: TGTGCCAGCAGTTTATCGCGGGCTAGCGGGGGCGGCGAGCAGTACTTC. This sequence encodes CASSLSRASGGGEQYF.

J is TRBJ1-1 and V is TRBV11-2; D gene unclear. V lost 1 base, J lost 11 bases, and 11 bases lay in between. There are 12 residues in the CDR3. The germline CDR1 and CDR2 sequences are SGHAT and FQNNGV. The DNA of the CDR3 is TGTGCCAGCAGCTTAGGGGGTGGTATCGCTTTCTTT. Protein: CASSLGGGIAFF.

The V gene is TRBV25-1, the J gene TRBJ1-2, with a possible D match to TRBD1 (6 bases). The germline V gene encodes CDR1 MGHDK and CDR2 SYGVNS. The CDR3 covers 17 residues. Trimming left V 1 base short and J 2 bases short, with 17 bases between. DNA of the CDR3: TGTGCCAGCAGTGAATTAGGTACGGGACAACAGAACTATGGCTACACCTTC. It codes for CASSELGTGQQNYGYTF.

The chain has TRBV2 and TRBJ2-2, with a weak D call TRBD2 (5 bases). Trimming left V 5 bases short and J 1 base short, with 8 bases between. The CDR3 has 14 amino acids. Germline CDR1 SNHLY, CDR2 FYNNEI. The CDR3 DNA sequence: TGTGCCAGCAGTATTAGCGAGAACACCGGGGAGCTGTTTTTT. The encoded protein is CASSISENTGELFF.

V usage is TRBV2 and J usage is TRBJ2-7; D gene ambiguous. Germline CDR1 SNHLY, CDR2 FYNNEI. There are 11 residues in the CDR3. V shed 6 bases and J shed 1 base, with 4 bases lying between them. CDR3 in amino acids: CASRVSYEQYF. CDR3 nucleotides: TGTGCCAGCAGGGTTTCCTACGAGCAGTACTTC.

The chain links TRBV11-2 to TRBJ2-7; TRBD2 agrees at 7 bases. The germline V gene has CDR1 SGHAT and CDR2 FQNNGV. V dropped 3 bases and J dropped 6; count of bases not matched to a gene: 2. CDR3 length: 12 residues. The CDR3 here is CASSFIAGEQYF. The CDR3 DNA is TGTGCCAGCAGCTTCATAGCGGGCGAGCAGTACTTC.

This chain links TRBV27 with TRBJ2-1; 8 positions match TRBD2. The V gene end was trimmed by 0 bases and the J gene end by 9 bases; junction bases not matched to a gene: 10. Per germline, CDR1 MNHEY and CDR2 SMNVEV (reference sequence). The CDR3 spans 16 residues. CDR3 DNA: TGTGCCAGCAGTTTATCGTTACTAGCGGCGAGGGGTGAGCAGTTCTTC. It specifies CASSLSLLAARGEQFF.

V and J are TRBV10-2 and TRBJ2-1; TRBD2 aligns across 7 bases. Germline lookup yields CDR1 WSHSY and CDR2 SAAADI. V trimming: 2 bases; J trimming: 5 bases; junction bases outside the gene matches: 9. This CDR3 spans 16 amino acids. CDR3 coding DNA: TGCGCCAGCAGTGAGCGGGCTAGCGGAGTGAACAATGAGCAGTTCTTC. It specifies CASSERASGVNNEQFF.

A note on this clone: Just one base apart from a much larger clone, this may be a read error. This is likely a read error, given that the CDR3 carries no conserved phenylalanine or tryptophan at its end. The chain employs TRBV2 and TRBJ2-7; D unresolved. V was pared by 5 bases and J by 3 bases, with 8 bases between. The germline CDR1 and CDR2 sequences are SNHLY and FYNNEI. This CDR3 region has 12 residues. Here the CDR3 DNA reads TGTGCCAGCAGTCTCGATCTCTACGAGCAGTACTCC. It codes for CASSLDLYEQYS.

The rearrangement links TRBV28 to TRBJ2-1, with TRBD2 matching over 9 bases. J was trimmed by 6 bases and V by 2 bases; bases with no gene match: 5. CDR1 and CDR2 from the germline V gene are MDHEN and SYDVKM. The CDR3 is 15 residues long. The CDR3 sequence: CASSLAGGLGNEQFF. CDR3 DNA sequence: TGTGCCAGCAGTTTAGCGGGAGGGTTAGGCAATGAGCAGTTCTTC. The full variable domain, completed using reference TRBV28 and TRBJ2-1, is DVKVTQSSRYLVKRTGEKVFLECVQDMDHENMFWYRQDPGLGLRLIYFSYDVKMKEKGDIPEGYSVSREKKERFSLILESASTNQTSMYLCASSLAGGLGNEQFFGPGTRLTVL.

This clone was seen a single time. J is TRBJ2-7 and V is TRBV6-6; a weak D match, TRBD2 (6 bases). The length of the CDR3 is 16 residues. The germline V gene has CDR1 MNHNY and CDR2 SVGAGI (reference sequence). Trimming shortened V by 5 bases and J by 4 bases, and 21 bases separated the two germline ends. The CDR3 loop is CASSGGGRDPVYEQYF. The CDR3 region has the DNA TGTGCCAGCAGTGGAGGTGGGCGGGATCCCGTTTACGAGCAGTACTTC.